The present T cell receptor (beta chain) was sequenced within a study of cytomegalovirus exposure and HLA in healthy donors. The study's findings and limits: Some public TCRs appeared in many individuals, while most sequences were rare.

CDR3 size: 14 residues. Trimming took off 6 bases at V and 3 bases at J, with 13 bases between the two ends. Germline V lookup: CDR1 ENHRY, CDR2 SYGVKD. With respect to this clone: Its antigen is unidentified.

TCRdb's copy holds only in-frame clones and misses some; the assay was immunoSEQ multiplex PCR. The data contain about 110,000 clones, over 75% of them singletons. The chain links TRBV10-3 to TRBJ2-3, with D tentatively TRBD2 (6 bases). Sequenced input: PBMCs. This clonotype was obtained from a woman aged 30 to 39 in good health and CMV-seropositive. Written as DNA, the CDR3 is TGTGCCATCAGCCTTAGCGGAGGGACAGATACGCAGTATTTT. Translated, it gives CAISLSGGTDTQYF.